There are many counts of the clone carrying this T cell receptor beta chain. Its antigen is currently unknown. Nobody among the patients had been given any treatment before thyroid surgery. Per germline, CDR1 WNHNN and CDR2 SYGVQD (reference sequence). The CDR3 is 16 residues long. V shed 11 bases and J 4 bases; nucleotides not matched to a gene: 19. These data belong to a study of metastatic and nonmetastatic thyroid tumors. About the study: Blood and tumor or nodule tissue repertoires from malignant and benign thyroid patients were compared.

Per the authors' pipeline: CDR3 was compared across clinicopathological groups, and the resulting differences were used to build a distant-metastasis classifier for papillary thyroid cancer. TCRdb re-processed the PCR reads through MiXCR. The V and J calls and clone size are TCRdb's, not the authors'. In the table there are more than 85,000 clones, 7.5% to 9% of which are singletons. General study points: Versus benign nodules, malignant thyroid tumors reportedly had significantly higher TCR beta diversity, in blood and tumor.

The sample was blood. This TCR came from a female donor with papillary thyroid cancer or a benign thyroid nodule (not recorded which). Some clones in this sample may be carry-over from other donors' samples. V and J are TRBV10-1 and TRBJ1-2, with 7 bases lining up with TRBD1. This CDR3 is CARNRGMRQGIYGYTF. The CDR3 nucleotides read TGCGCCCGAAACCGGGGGATGAGACAGGGCATCTATGGCTACACCTTC.